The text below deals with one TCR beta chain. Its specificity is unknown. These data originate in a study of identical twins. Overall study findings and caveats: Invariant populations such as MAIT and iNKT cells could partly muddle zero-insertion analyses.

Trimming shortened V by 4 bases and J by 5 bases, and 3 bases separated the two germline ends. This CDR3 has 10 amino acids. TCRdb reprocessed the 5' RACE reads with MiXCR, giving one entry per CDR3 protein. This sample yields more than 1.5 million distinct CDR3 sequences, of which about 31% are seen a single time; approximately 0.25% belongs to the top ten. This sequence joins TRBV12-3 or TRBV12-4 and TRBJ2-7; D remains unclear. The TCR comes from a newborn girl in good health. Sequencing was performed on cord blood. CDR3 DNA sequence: TGTGCCAGCAGTTCGGACGAGCAGTACTTC. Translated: CASSSDEQYF.